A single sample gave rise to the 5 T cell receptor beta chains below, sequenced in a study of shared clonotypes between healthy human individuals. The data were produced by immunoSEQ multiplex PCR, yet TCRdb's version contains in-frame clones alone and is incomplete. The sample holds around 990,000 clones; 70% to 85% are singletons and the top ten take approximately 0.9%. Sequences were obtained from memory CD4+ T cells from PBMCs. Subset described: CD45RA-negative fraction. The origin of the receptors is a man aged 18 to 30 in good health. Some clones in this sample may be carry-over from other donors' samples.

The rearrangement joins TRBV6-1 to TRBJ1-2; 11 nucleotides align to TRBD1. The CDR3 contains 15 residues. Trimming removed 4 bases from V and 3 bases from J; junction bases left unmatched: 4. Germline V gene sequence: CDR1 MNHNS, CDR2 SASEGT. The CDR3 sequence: CASSGPGQGDYGYTF. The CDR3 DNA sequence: TGTGCCAGCAGTGGGCCGGGACAGGGGGACTATGGCTACACCTTC.

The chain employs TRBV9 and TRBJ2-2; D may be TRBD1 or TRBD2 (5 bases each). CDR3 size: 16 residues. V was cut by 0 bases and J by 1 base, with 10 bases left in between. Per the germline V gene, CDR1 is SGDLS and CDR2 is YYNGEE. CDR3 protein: CASSVARDLNTGELFF. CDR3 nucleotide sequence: TGTGCCAGCAGCGTAGCTAGGGACCTGAACACCGGGGAGCTGTTTTTT.

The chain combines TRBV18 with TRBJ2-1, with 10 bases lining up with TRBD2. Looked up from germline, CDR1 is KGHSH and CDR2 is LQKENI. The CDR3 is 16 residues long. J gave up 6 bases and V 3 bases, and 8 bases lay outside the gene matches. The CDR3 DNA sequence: TGTGCCAGCTCACCTGATAGCGGGAGGATGGCCAATGAGCAGTTCTTC. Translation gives CASSPDSGRMANEQFF.

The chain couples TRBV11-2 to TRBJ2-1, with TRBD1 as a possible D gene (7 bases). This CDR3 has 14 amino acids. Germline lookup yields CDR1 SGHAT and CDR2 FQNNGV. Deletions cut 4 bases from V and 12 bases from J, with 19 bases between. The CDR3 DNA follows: TGTGCCAGCAGCTCCACACAGGGGCCCGGGGGGCAGTTCTTC. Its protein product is CASSSTQGPGGQFF.

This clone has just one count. The CDR3 reads CAWSGTAPTYGYTF. The CDR3 DNA follows: TGTGCCTGGAGCGGGACAGCCCCGACCTATGGCTACACCTTC. The chain has TRBV30 and TRBJ1-2; TRBD1 matches 7 bases. Germline assignment: CDR1 GTSNPN and CDR2 SVGIG (reference sequence). The CDR3 length is 14 residues. The ends lost 3 bases at V and 4 bases at J; junction bases unmatched: 8. Filled out from reference TRBV30 and TRBJ1-2, the complete variable domain reads SQTIHQWPATLVQPVGSPLSLECTVEGTSNPNLYWYRQAAGRGLQLLFYSVGIGQISSEVPQNLSASRPQDRQFILSSKKLLLSDSGFYLCAWSGTAPTYGYTFGSGTRLTVV.